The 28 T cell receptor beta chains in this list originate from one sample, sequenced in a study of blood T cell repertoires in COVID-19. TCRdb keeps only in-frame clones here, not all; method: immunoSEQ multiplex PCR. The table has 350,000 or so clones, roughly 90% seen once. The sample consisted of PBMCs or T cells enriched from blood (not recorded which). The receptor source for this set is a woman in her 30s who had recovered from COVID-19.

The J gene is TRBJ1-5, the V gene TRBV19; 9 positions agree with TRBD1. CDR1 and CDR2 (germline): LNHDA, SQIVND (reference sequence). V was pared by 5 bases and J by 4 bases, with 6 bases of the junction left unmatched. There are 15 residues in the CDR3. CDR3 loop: CASSWGTGINQPQHF. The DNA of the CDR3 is TGTGCCAGTAGTTGGGGGACAGGGATTAATCAGCCCCAGCATTTT.

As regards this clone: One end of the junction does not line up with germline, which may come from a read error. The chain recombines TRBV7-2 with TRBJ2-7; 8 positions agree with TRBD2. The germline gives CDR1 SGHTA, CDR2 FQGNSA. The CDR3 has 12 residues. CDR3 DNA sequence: TGTGCCAGCAGCTTCAGAAGCGGGGGAGCGAACTTC. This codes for CASSFRSGGANF.

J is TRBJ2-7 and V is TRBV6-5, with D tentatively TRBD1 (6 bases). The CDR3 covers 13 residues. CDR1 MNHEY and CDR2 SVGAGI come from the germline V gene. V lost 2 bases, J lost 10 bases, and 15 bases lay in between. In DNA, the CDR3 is TGTGCCAGCAGTTACACCAGTGGGACACCTCAGTACTTC. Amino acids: CASSYTSGTPQYF.

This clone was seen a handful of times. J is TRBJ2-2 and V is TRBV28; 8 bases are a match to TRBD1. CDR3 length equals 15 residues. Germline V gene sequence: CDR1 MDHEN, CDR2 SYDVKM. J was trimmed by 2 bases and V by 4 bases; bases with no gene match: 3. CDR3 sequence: CASSSGQDNTGELFF. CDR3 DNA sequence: TGTGCCAGCAGTTCGGGACAGGACAACACCGGGGAGCTGTTTTTT.

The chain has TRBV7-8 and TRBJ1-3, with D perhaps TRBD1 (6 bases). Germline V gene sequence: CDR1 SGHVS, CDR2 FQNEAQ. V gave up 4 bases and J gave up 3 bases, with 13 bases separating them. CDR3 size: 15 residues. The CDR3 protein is CASSSDSFYGNTIYF. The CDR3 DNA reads TGTGCCAGCAGCTCGGACAGTTTTTATGGAAACACCATATATTTT.

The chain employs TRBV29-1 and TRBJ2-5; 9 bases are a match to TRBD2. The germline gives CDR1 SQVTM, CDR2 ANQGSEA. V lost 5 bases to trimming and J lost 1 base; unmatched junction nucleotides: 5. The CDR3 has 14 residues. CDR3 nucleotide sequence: TGCAGCGTTACGCGGGGGGGCCCCCAAGAGACCCAGTACTTC. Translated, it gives CSVTRGGPQETQYF.

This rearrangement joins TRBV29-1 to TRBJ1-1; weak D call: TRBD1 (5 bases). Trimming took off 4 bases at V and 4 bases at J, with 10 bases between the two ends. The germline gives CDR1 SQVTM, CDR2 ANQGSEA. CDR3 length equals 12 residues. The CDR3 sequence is CSVGRQSTEAFF. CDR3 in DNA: TGCAGCGTTGGTCGACAGTCCACTGAAGCTTTCTTT.

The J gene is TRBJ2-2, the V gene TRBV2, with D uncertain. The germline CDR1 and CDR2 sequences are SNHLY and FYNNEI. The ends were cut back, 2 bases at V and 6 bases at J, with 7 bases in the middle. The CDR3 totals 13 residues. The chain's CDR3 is CASSELSPGELFF. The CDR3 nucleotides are TGTGCCAGCAGTGAACTATCCCCCGGGGAGCTGTTTTTT. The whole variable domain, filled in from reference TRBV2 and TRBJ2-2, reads EPEVTQTPSHQVTQMGQEVILRCVPISNHLYFYWYRQILGQKVEFLVSFYNNEISEKSEIFDDQFSVERPDGSNFTLKIRSTKLEDSAMYFCASSELSPGELFFGEGSRLTVL.

CDR3 residues: CATSDLGTVNNEQFF. CDR3 in DNA: TGTGCCACCAGTGATTTGGGGACAGTAAACAATGAGCAGTTCTTC. The rearrangement joins TRBV24-1 to TRBJ2-1; 7 bases map to TRBD1. CDR3 length: 15 amino acids. The germline V gene has CDR1 KGHDR and CDR2 SFDVKD. The V segment lost 0 bases and the J segment 5 bases; nucleotides outside the gene matches: 3.

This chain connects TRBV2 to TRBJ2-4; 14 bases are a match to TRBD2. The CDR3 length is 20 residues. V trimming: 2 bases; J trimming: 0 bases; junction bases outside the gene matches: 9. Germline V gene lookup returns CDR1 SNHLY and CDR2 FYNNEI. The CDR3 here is CASSEMLTSGGAVAKNIQYF. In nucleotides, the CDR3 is TGTGCCAGCAGTGAAATGTTGACTAGCGGGGGGGCTGTAGCCAAAAACATTCAGTACTTC.

The CDR3 region is CASGFAGFYEQYF. For the CDR3, the DNA is TGTGCTAGTGGTTTTGCAGGATTCTACGAGCAGTACTTC. The J gene is TRBJ2-7, the V gene TRBV12-5; D is ambiguous. V was cut by 3 bases and J by 3 bases, with 9 bases left in between. Per the germline V gene, CDR1 is LGHNT and CDR2 is FRNRAP. This CDR3 region has 13 residues.

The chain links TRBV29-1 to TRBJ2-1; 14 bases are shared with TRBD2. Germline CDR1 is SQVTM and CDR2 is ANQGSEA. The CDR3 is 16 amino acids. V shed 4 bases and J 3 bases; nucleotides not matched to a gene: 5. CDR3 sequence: CSVGGTSGGNYNEQFF. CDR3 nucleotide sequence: TGCAGCGTTGGTGGGACTAGCGGGGGAAACTACAATGAGCAGTTCTTC.

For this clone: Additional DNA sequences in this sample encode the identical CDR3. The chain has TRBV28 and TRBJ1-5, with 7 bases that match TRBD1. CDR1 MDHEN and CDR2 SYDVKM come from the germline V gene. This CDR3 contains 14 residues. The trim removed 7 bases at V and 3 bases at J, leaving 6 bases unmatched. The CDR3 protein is CASTLTGNNQPQHF. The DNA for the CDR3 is TGTGCCAGCACCCTGACAGGGAACAATCAGCCCCAGCATTTT.

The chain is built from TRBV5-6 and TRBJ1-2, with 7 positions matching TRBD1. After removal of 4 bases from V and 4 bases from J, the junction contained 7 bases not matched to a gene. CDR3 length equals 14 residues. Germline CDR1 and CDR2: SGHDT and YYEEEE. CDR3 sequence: CASSISQGTYGYTF. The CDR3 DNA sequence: TGTGCCAGCAGCATATCACAGGGGACCTATGGCTACACCTTC.

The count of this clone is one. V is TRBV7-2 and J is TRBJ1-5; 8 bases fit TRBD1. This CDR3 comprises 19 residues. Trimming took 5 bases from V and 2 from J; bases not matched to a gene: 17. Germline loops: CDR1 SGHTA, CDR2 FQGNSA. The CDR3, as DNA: TGTGCCAGCAGCCAACAGGGGGGGGGTAACCTGAACCGCAATCAGCCCCAGCATTTT. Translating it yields CASSQQGGGNLNRNQPQHF.

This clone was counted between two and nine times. CDR3 DNA sequence: TGTGCCAGCAGCCAAGATTGGGTGCGGACTAGCGGGGGGGCCGACGCCTACGAGCAGTACTTC. Protein product: CASSQDWVRTSGGADAYEQYF. The V and J genes are TRBV3-1 (or the pseudogene TRBV3-2) and TRBJ2-7; 15 positions agree with TRBD2. The ends lost 0 bases at V and 2 bases at J; junction bases unmatched: 14. The CDR3 contains 21 residues. Germline lookup yields CDR1 LGHDT and CDR2 YNNKEL (reference sequence).

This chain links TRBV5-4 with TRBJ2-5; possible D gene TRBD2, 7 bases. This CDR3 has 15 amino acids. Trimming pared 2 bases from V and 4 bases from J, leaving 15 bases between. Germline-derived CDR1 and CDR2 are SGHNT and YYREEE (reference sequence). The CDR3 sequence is CASSFLTGLGETQYF. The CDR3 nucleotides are TGTGCCAGCAGCTTCTTGACAGGACTAGGAGAGACCCAGTACTTC.

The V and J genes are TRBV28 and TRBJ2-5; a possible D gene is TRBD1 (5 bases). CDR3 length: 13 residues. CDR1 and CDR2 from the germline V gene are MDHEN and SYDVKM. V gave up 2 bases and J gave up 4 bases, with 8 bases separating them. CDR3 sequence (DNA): TGTGCCAGCAGTTTACCAGGGCGAGAGACCCAGTACTTC. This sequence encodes CASSLPGRETQYF.

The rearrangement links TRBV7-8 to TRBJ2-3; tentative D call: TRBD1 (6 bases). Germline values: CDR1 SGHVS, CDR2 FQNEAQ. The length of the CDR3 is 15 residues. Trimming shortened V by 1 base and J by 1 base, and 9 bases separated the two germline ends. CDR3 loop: CASSLGQARTDTQYF. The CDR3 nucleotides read TGTGCCAGCAGCTTAGGACAGGCGCGCACAGATACGCAGTATTTT.

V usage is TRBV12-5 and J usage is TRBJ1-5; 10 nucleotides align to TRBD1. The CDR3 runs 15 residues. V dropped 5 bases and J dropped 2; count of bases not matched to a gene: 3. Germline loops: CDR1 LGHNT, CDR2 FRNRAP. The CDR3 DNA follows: TGTGCTAGTGGTGGGGGGACAGGGGGCAATCAGCCCCAGCATTTT. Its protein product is CASGGGTGGNQPQHF. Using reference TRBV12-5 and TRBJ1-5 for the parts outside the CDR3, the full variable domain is DARVTQTPRHKVTEMGQEVTMRCQPILGHNTVFWYRQTMMQGLELLAYFRNRAPLDDSGMPKDRFSAEMPDATLATLKIQPSEPRDSAVYFCASGGGTGGNQPQHFGDGTRLSIL.

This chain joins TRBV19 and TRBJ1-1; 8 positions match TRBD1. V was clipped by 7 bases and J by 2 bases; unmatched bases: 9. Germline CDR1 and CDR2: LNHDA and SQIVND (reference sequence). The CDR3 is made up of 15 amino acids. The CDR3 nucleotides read TGTGCCAGTACGGGACAGGCTTTCTTAAACACTGAAGCTTTCTTT. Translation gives CASTGQAFLNTEAFF.

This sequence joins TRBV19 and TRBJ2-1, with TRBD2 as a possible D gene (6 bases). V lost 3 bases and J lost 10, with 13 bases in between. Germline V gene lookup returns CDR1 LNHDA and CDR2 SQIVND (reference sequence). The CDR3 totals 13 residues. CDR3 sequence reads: CASSISPAGEQFF. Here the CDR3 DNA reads TGTGCCAGTAGTATTTCCCCGGCGGGGGAGCAGTTCTTC.

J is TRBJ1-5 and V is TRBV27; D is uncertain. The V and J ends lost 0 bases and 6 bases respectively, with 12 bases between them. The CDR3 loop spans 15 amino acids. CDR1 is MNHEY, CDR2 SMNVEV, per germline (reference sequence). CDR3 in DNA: TGTGCCAGCAGTTTATCGGCGGCCGGCACTCAGCCCCAGCATTTT. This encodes CASSLSAAGTQPQHF.

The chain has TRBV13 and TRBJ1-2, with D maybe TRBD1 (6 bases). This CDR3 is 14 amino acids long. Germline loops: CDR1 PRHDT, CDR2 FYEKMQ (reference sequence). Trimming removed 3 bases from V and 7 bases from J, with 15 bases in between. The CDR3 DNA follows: TGTGCCAGCAGCTTGGCCAGGGGAAGGTCTGGCTACACCTTC. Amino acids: CASSLARGRSGYTF.

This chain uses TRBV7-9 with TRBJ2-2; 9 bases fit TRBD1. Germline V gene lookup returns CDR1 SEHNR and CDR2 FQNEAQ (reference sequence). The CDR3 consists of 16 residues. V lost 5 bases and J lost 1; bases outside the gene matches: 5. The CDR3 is CASSPTGGKNTGELFF. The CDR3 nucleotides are TGTGCCAGCAGCCCAACAGGGGGCAAGAACACCGGGGAGCTGTTTTTT. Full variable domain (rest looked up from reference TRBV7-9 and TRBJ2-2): DTGVSQNPRHKITKRGQNVTFRCDPISEHNRLYWYRQTLGQGPEFLTYFQNEAQLEKSRLLSDRFSAERPKGSFSTLEIQRTEQGDSAMYLCASSPTGGKNTGELFFGEGSRLTVL.

The CDR3 region has the DNA TGTGCCAGCAGTCCGGGACAGGACTATGGCTACACCTTC. Protein product: CASSPGQDYGYTF. The genes are TRBV28 and TRBJ1-2; 8 bases align to TRBD1. The CDR3 has 13 amino acids. Germline CDR1 is MDHEN and CDR2 is SYDVKM. J was trimmed by 3 bases and V by 5 bases; bases with no gene match: 2.

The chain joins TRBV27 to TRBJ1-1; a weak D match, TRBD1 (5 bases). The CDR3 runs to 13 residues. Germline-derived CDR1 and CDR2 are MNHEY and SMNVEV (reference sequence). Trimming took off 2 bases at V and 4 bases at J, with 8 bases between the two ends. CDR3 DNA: TGTGCCAGCAGTTTAAAGGGGTCCACTGAAGCTTTCTTT. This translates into CASSLKGSTEAFF.

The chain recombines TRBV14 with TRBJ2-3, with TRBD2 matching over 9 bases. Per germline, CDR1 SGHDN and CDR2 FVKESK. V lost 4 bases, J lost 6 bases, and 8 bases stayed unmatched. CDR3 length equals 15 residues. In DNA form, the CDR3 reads TGTGCCAGCAGCCGGACTAGCGCGATGGTGGATACGCAGTATTTT. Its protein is CASSRTSAMVDTQYF.